A single sample gave rise to the 15 T cell receptor beta chains below, sequenced in a study of neoadjuvant nivolumab and ipilimumab in lung cancer. TCRdb keeps only in-frame clones here, not all; method: immunoSEQ multiplex PCR. The sample records more than 25,000 clones, 76% being singletons. This material consisted of tumor tissue, taken after neoadjuvant nivolumab, alone or with ipilimumab, at or shortly before surgery. These receptors originate from an adult with non-small cell lung cancer.

V and J are TRBV5-1 and TRBJ1-2, with 7 nucleotides matching TRBD1. CDR1 is SGHRS and CDR2 is YFSETQ in the germline V gene. Trimming cost V 4 bases and J 8 bases; bases outside gene matches: 8. The CDR3 spans 13 residues. The CDR3 DNA reads TGCGCCAGCAGCCAGGGACAGTCTCGGGGCTACACCTTC. Amino acid sequence: CASSQGQSRGYTF.

This rearrangement joins TRBV6-1 to TRBJ2-1, with TRBD1 matching 8 bases. V was clipped by 6 bases and J by 3 bases; unmatched bases: 7. CDR1 is MNHNS, CDR2 SASEGT, per germline. CDR3 length: 15 amino acids. The CDR3 DNA reads as TGTGCCAGCAGCCTTGGACAGGGAGACTACAATGAGCAGTTCTTC. This encodes CASSLGQGDYNEQFF.

This chain connects TRBV30 to TRBJ1-1, with D uncertain. V dropped 0 bases and J dropped 3 bases, with 2 bases sitting between them. This CDR3 contains 11 residues. Germline lookup yields CDR1 GTSNPN and CDR2 SVGIG (reference sequence). The CDR3 nucleotides read TGTGCCTGGAGTGTACACACTGAAGCTTTCTTT. Its translation: CAWSVHTEAFF.

The V gene is TRBV4-1, the J gene TRBJ1-1, with 9 positions matching TRBD1. The CDR3 covers 15 residues. Germline V gene lookup returns CDR1 MGHRA and CDR2 YSYEKL. The J segment lost 4 bases and the V segment lost 1 base, leaving 4 bases of the junction unmatched. The DNA for the CDR3 is TGCGCCAGCAGCCAAGCCGGGACAGGGACCACTGAAGCTTTCTTT. Translated: CASSQAGTGTTEAFF.

In its sample, this clone was seen a few times. The chain couples TRBV5-4 to TRBJ1-1; 7 bases match TRBD1. The CDR3 totals 15 residues. Per the germline V gene, CDR1 is SGHNT and CDR2 is YYREEE (reference sequence). The J segment lost 2 bases and the V segment lost 4 bases, leaving 8 bases of the junction unmatched. This chain's CDR3 is CASSRRDRANTEAFF. In nucleotides, the CDR3 is TGTGCCAGCAGCCGCCGGGACAGAGCAAACACTGAAGCTTTCTTT.

J is TRBJ2-7 and V is TRBV2; D might be TRBD2 (6 bases). Germline V CDR1 and CDR2: SNHLY, FYNNEI. This CDR3 is built from 14 residues. Trimming shortened V by 5 bases and J by 3 bases, and 14 bases separated the two germline ends. The CDR3 sequence: CASSWDLTNYEQYF. The CDR3 nucleotides are TGTGCCAGCAGTTGGGACTTAACGAACTACGAGCAGTACTTC.

The table lists this clone with a few counts. The chain couples TRBV4-1 to TRBJ1-2; D is undetermined. This CDR3 spans 15 amino acids. The V and J ends lost 1 base and 4 bases respectively, with 13 bases between them. From germline, CDR1 is MGHRA and CDR2 YSYEKL. The DNA for the CDR3 is TGCGCCAGCAGCCAAGGGCAGGCGTCTGCCTATGGCTACACCTTC. Translated, it gives CASSQGQASAYGYTF.

V and J are TRBV5-6 and TRBJ2-2; D is unclear. Trimming shortened V by 0 bases and J by 2 bases, and 5 bases separated the two germline ends. The CDR3 has 14 residues. Germline CDR1 reads SGHDT; CDR2 reads YYEEEE. The CDR3 DNA reads TGTGCCAGCAGCTTGGGTTCTAACACCGGGGAGCTGTTTTTT. Translating gives CASSLGSNTGELFF.

The J gene is TRBJ2-7, the V gene TRBV11-1, with 9 bases that match TRBD1. The ends lost 5 bases at V and 10 bases at J; junction bases unmatched: 3. Germline values: CDR1 SGHAT, CDR2 FQDESV (reference sequence). CDR3 length: 11 amino acids. In DNA form, the CDR3 reads TGTGCCAGCAGCCGGGACAGGGATCAGTACTTC. As protein: CASSRDRDQYF.

The chain has TRBV30 and TRBJ2-5, with 8 bases matching TRBD1. V was clipped by 3 bases and J by 0 bases; unmatched bases: 3. The V gene's germline CDR1 is GTSNPN and CDR2 SVGIG (reference sequence). This CDR3 is built from 14 residues. CDR3 residues: CAWRAQGDQETQYF. The CDR3 DNA reads TGTGCCTGGAGGGCACAGGGGGACCAAGAGACCCAGTACTTC. The full variable domain, completed using reference TRBV30 and TRBJ2-5, is SQTIHQWPATLVQPVGSPLSLECTVEGTSNPNLYWYRQAAGRGLQLLFYSVGIGQISSEVPQNLSASRPQDRQFILSSKKLLLSDSGFYLCAWRAQGDQETQYFGPGTRLLVL.

This chain connects TRBV18 to TRBJ1-2; weak D call: TRBD1 (5 bases). CDR1 and CDR2 (germline): KGHSH, LQKENI. V shed 4 bases and J shed 3 bases, with 9 bases lying between them. The CDR3 is made up of 13 amino acids. The CDR3 sequence: CASSQGNDYGYTF. The CDR3 coding sequence is TGTGCCAGCTCACAGGGGAACGACTATGGCTACACCTTC.

J is TRBJ2-5 and V is TRBV30; 13 bases are a match to TRBD2. The V gene's germline CDR1 is GTSNPN and CDR2 SVGIG (reference sequence). The junction had 4 bases not matched to a gene; V was cut back by 2 bases and J by 1 base. The CDR3 consists of 16 residues. Written as DNA, the CDR3 is TGTGCCTGGAGTCAGGGACTAGCGGGACTCCAAGAGACCCAGTACTTC. Residues: CAWSQGLAGLQETQYF.

This chain connects TRBV4-1 to TRBJ2-1, with 8 positions matching TRBD1. The germline CDR1 and CDR2 sequences are MGHRA and YSYEKL. The CDR3 sequence is 15 residues long. With V trimmed by 4 bases and J by 6 bases, 8 bases remained unmatched. CDR3: CASSPGQGRINEQFF. In DNA form, the CDR3 reads TGCGCCAGCAGCCCTGGACAGGGCCGAATCAATGAGCAGTTCTTC.

V and J are TRBV5-1 and TRBJ2-7; 9 bases map to TRBD1. Trimming cost V 3 bases and J 5 bases; bases outside gene matches: 0. This CDR3 is 12 amino acids long. Per germline, CDR1 SGHRS and CDR2 YFSETQ. The chain's CDR3 is CASSWDRDEQYF. The CDR3 DNA reads TGCGCCAGCAGCTGGGACAGGGACGAGCAGTACTTC.

The chain links TRBV30 to TRBJ2-2; TRBD1 might be the D (6 bases). Between the trimmed V and J ends, which lost 1 base and 5 bases, there was a span of 8 bases. CDR1 and CDR2 (germline): GTSNPN, SVGIG (reference sequence). This CDR3 is built from 13 residues. The CDR3 loop reads CAWSATGTGELFF. CDR3 nucleotides: TGTGCCTGGAGTGCCACAGGGACCGGGGAGCTGTTTTTT.